The 15 T cell receptor beta chains presented below share a single source sample, sequenced in a study of cytomegalovirus exposure and HLA in healthy donors. Clones were read by immunoSEQ multiplex PCR, and TCRdb kept only the in-frame ones, dropping some. This sample has just under 65,000 clones, with over 90% found just once. Sequenced sample: PBMCs. Receptors were obtained from a woman aged 18-30 years in good health and CMV-seropositive.

In DNA, the CDR3 is TGTGCCAGCAGTCAGACAGCCCGAAACACCGGGGAGCTGTTTTTT. It specifies CASSQTARNTGELFF. The V and J genes are TRBV6-1 and TRBJ2-2; D is perhaps TRBD1 (5 bases). V lost 5 bases and J lost 2, with 12 bases in between. CDR3 size: 15 residues. Germline V gene sequence: CDR1 MNHNS, CDR2 SASEGT.

A single count supports this clone. V and J are TRBV5-4 and TRBJ1-2; the match to TRBD1 covers 8 bases. J gave up 2 bases and V 2 bases, and 2 bases lay outside the gene matches. CDR1 and CDR2 (germline): SGHNT, YYREEE (reference sequence). The CDR3 extends over 14 amino acids. As DNA, the CDR3 is TGTGCCAGCAGCTTTTGGACAGGGAACTATGGCTACACCTTC. Translated, it gives CASSFWTGNYGYTF.

The chain has TRBV4-3 and TRBJ1-2, with D tentatively TRBD1 (5 bases). The CDR3 has 15 amino acids. V shed 3 bases and J shed 9 bases, with 20 bases lying between them. Germline CDR1 is LGHNA and CDR2 is YSLEER. CDR3: CASSQFWGGGGSYTF. The CDR3 DNA follows: TGCGCCAGCAGCCAGTTCTGGGGGGGTGGTGGGAGCTACACCTTC.

The genes are TRBV14 and TRBJ2-1; 12 positions match TRBD2. This CDR3 spans 16 amino acids. CDR1 is SGHDN and CDR2 is FVKESK in the germline V gene. The J segment lost 10 bases and the V segment lost 1 base, leaving 8 bases of the junction unmatched. The CDR3 spells CASSQGLAGAWGEQFF. CDR3 bases: TGTGCCAGCAGCCAAGGACTAGCGGGAGCTTGGGGAGAGCAGTTCTTC.

This chain joins TRBV2 and TRBJ2-7; 8 bases are shared with TRBD1. The CDR3 totals 15 residues. CDR1 is SNHLY and CDR2 is FYNNEI in the germline V gene. The trim removed 6 bases at V and 3 bases at J, leaving 10 bases unmatched. CDR3 nucleotides: TGTGCCAGCAGCGTTTGGGACAGGACCGTCTACGAGCAGTACTTC. This translates into CASSVWDRTVYEQYF. The full variable domain, in which reference TRBV2 and TRBJ2-7 provide the parts outside the CDR3, is EPEVTQTPSHQVTQMGQEVILRCVPISNHLYFYWYRQILGQKVEFLVSFYNNEISEKSEIFDDQFSVERPDGSNFTLKIRSTKLEDSAMYFCASSVWDRTVYEQYFGPGTRLTVT.

The chain couples TRBV5-4 to TRBJ2-7, with a weak D call TRBD2 (7 bases). Germline values: CDR1 SGHNT, CDR2 YYREEE (reference sequence). V lost 4 bases and J 5 bases, leaving 16 bases between the germline ends. CDR3 size: 14 residues. The CDR3 DNA reads TGTGCCAGCAGCGTACTTGGGGAGGGGGACGAGCAGTACTTC. Its translation is CASSVLGEGDEQYF.

The chain couples TRBV7-8 to TRBJ1-5, with TRBD1 as a possible D gene (5 bases). V was clipped by 7 bases and J by 2 bases, with 12 bases between them. The CDR3 runs to 14 residues. The germline gives CDR1 SGHVS, CDR2 FQNEAQ. As DNA, the CDR3 is TGTGCCAGCACCGGGGGGTGGGGCAATCAGCCCCAGCATTTT. Its protein product is CASTGGWGNQPQHF.

The chain uses TRBV6-5 and TRBJ2-7, with a possible D match to TRBD2 (5 bases). Germline loops: CDR1 MNHEY, CDR2 SVGAGI. V was shortened by 6 bases and J by 0 bases, with 12 bases between the two germline ends. CDR3 length: 14 residues. This chain's CDR3 is CASRRTASSYEQYF. Here the CDR3 DNA reads TGTGCCAGCAGGCGGACTGCCAGCTCCTACGAGCAGTACTTC.

This chain connects TRBV20-1 to TRBJ2-1; D is unclear. The V gene lost 6 bases and the J gene lost 10 bases, with 13 bases spanning the gap. The CDR3 sequence is 11 residues long. Germline lookup yields CDR1 DFQATT and CDR2 SNEGSKA (reference sequence). CDR3 nucleotide sequence: TGCAGTGCCCGAGATCGCCTCGAGCAGTTCTTC. It codes for CSARDRLEQFF.

This sequence joins TRBV7-9 and TRBJ2-3, with TRBD2 identical over 11 bases. J lost 1 base, V lost 5 bases, and 5 bases had no gene match. Germline V gene data show CDR1 as SEHNR and CDR2 as FQNEAQ (reference sequence). CDR3 length: 16 amino acids. For the CDR3, the DNA is TGTGCCAGCAGCCGTCTACTAGCGGGGGGCACAGATACGCAGTATTTT. This translates into CASSRLLAGGTDTQYF. The full variable domain, rest sourced from reference TRBV7-9 and TRBJ2-3, is DTGVSQNPRHKITKRGQNVTFRCDPISEHNRLYWYRQTLGQGPEFLTYFQNEAQLEKSRLLSDRFSAERPKGSFSTLEIQRTEQGDSAMYLCASSRLLAGGTDTQYFGPGTRLTVL.

V is TRBV25-1 and J is TRBJ2-1, with 7 bases that match TRBD2. Germline assignment: CDR1 MGHDK and CDR2 SYGVNS. V dropped 4 bases and J dropped 4; count of bases not matched to a gene: 4. The CDR3 loop spans 14 amino acids. CDR3 residues: CASSGGRGYNEQFF. In nucleotides, the CDR3 is TGTGCCAGCAGTGGCGGGAGAGGTTACAATGAGCAGTTCTTC.

CDR3 bases: TGCGCCAGCAGCCGACAGGGGCGCAAATATAACTATGGCTACACCTTC. This sequence encodes CASSRQGRKYNYGYTF. J is TRBJ1-2 and V is TRBV4-3, with TRBD1 matching 8 bases. The trim removed 4 bases at V and 1 base at J, leaving 8 bases unmatched. Germline-derived CDR1 and CDR2 are LGHNA and YSLEER. The length of the CDR3 is 16 residues.

V gene TRBV5-4 combines with J gene TRBJ2-2; 12 positions agree with TRBD2. The CDR3 length is 17 residues. Per the germline V gene, CDR1 is SGHNT and CDR2 is YYREEE (reference sequence). J was trimmed by 7 bases and V by 4 bases; bases with no gene match: 11. CDR3 in amino acids: CASSPMTSGRSVGELFF. For the CDR3, the DNA is TGTGCCAGCAGCCCGATGACTAGCGGGAGATCTGTCGGGGAGCTGTTTTTT.

The rearrangement uses TRBV20-1 and TRBJ1-1; D uncertain. With 8 bases removed from V and 4 bases from J, the gap between germline ends came to 8 bases. The CDR3 totals 10 residues. Germline CDR1 reads DFQATT; CDR2 reads SNEGSKA (reference sequence). The chain's CDR3 is CSPAGTEAFF. The CDR3 DNA is TGCAGTCCCGCGGGCACTGAAGCTTTCTTT.

The chain carries TRBV19 and TRBJ1-5; 12 bases are a match to TRBD1. Germline-derived CDR1 and CDR2 are LNHDA and SQIVND (reference sequence). Losses at the gene ends were 3 bases for V and 6 bases for J; bases not matched to a gene: 3. This CDR3 is 15 amino acids long. CDR3 bases: TGTGCCAGTAGTATGGGACAGGGGGCAGGTCAGCCCCAGCATTTT. Protein sequence: CASSMGQGAGQPQHF.